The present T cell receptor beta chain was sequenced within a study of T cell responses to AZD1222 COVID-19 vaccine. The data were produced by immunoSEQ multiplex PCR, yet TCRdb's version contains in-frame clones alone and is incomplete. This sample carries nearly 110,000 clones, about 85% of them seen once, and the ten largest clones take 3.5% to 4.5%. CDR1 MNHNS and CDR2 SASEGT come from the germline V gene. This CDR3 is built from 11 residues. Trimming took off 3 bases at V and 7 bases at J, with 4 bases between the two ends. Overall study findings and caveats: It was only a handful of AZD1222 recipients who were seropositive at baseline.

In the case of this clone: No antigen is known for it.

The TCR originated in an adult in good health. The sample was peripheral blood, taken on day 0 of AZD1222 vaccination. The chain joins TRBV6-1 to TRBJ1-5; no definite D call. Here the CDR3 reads CASSEAQPQHF. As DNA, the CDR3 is TGTGCCAGCAGTGAGGCGCAGCCCCAGCATTTT.